A selection of T cell receptor beta chains follows, all from one sample in a study of cytotoxic CD8 clonotypes in ibrutinib-treated CLL. The assay was immunoSEQ multiplex PCR, and TCRdb's table has in-frame clones only and misses some. The profile shows 40,000 to 50,000 clones, more than 55% of them singletons. Sequenced here: PBMCs, sampled after 24 months of ibrutinib treatment. These receptors were obtained from a human donor with chronic lymphocytic leukemia. The CDR3 runs from the conserved cysteine through the conserved F or W. D genes are given only for firm matches. Size tells how often a clone was seen (once, few, many) or the class of an expanded clone, and some rows leave it out.

cdr3_nt	cdr3_aa	j_call	clone_size	d_call	v_call	cdr3_length
TGTGCCAGCAGCCCCGGGACAGCGTCTGATGAAGCTTTCTTT	CASSPGTASDEAFF	TRBJ1-1	many	TRBD1	TRBV7-8	14
TGTGCCAGCTTGGACAGGGGCCTTTCCTACGAGCAGTACTTC	CASLDRGLSYEQYF	TRBJ2-7	-	TRBD1	TRBV2	14
TGCGCCAGCAGCCTTGGGACTAGCGTCCTCTACGAGCAGTACTTC	CASSLGTSVLYEQYF	TRBJ2-7	-	TRBD2	TRBV4-1	15
TGCGCCAGCAGTGAGCAGCGGGAAGGGGAGCTGTTTTTT	CASSEQREGELFF	TRBJ2-2	-	TRBD2	TRBV10-1	13
TGTGCCAGCAGTTTAAGGGGTGGGCAGATCGGCACTGAAGCTTTCTTT	CASSLRGGQIGTEAFF	TRBJ1-1	-	-	TRBV27	16
TGTGCCACCAGCAGAGAGTCCCCTGCGGGGGGCACAGATACGCAGTATTTT	CATSRESPAGGTDTQYF	TRBJ2-3	-	TRBD2	TRBV15	17
TGTGCCAGCAGCACTCAGCCCCAGGGGGGAGAGACCCAGTACTTC	CASSTQPQGGETQYF	TRBJ2-5	-	-	TRBV9	15
TGTGCCAGCGAAAAGTGGCAGAATTCACCCCTCCACTTT	CASEKWQNSPLHF	TRBJ1-6	few	-	TRBV6-1	13
TGTGCCAGCAGCTTAGTCCCTCTCTACGAGCAGTACTTC	CASSLVPLYEQYF	TRBJ2-7	-	-	TRBV7-9	13
TGTGCCAGCAGCACCACAAGTATACCGGGACAGGGTTCATATGGCTACACCTTC	CASSTTSIPGQGSYGYTF	TRBJ1-2	few	TRBD1	TRBV7-9	18
TGTGCCAGCAGTAGGGACACTGAAGCTTTCTTT	CASSRDTEAFF	TRBJ1-1	once	-	TRBV6-6	11
TGCGCCAGCAGCCTGACAGTTCCGAACACTGAAGCTTTCTTT	CASSLTVPNTEAFF	TRBJ1-1	-	-	TRBV5-1	14
TGTGCCAGCAGCTTCGGACAGGGGGCGGGAGACAATGAGCAGTTCTTC	CASSFGQGAGDNEQFF	TRBJ2-1	few	TRBD1	TRBV5-6	16
TGCGCCAGCAGCCAAGATCGGGGCCGGTACGAGCAGTACTTC	CASSQDRGRYEQYF	TRBJ2-7	-	-	TRBV4-1	14
TGTGCCAGTAGTACCAAGGGGGGCGGCAATCAGCCCCAGCATTTT	CASSTKGGGNQPQHF	TRBJ1-5	few	-	TRBV19	15
TGCAGCGTTGAAGATGCCCTGGTGGATGGCTACACCTTC	CSVEDALVDGYTF	TRBJ1-2	few	-	TRBV29-1	13
TGCAGCGTTGTCCCCATGAACACTGAAGCTTTCTTT	CSVVPMNTEAFF	TRBJ1-1	-	-	TRBV29-1	12
TGTGCCAGCTCACTTAATCGGGATAATTCACCCCTCCACTTT	CASSLNRDNSPLHF	TRBJ1-6	-	-	TRBV2	14
TGTGCCAGCTCACCGGGGGGGGGAATGAACTATGGCTACACCTTC	CASSPGGGMNYGYTF	TRBJ1-2	once	-	TRBV18	15
TGTGCCAGTAGTCCAAGGGGGGCGAGGAATCAGCCCCAGCATTTT	CASSPRGARNQPQHF	TRBJ1-5	-	-	TRBV19	15
TGTGCCAGCAGCTTAGTCGGCGGAGGTGGAACTGAAGCTTTCTTT	CASSLVGGGGTEAFF	TRBJ1-1	few	-	TRBV4-2	15
TGCGCCAGCAGCTCGACAGGGGGTCAGCCCCAGCATTTT	CASSSTGGQPQHF	TRBJ1-5	-	TRBD1	TRBV5-1	13
TGTGCCACCAGCAGCCTGGGGGATCCAGAAGAGACCCAGTACTTC	CATSSLGDPEETQYF	TRBJ2-5	-	-	TRBV15	15
TGTGCCAGCAGCTTAGAGAGCGGGGGGGCCTACGAGCAGTACTTC	CASSLESGGAYEQYF	TRBJ2-7	many	TRBD2	TRBV7-8	15
TGTGCCAGCAGTCGCAGCCAGGGGGCGTGGGGTGAAAAACTGTTTTTT	CASSRSQGAWGEKLFF	TRBJ1-4	-	TRBD1	TRBV28	16
TGCGCCAGCAGCCTCTCTGGGGTAAGCTCAGATACGCAGTATTTT	CASSLSGVSSDTQYF	TRBJ2-3	-	-	TRBV5-1	15
TGTGCCAGCACCGCTCCCGACAGGGACACTGAAGCTTTCTTT	CASTAPDRDTEAFF	TRBJ1-1	few	TRBD1	TRBV5-4	14
TGCGCCAGCACCCCTGGCCAGGGGGGGAACACTGAAGCTTTCTTT	CASTPGQGGNTEAFF	TRBJ1-1	-	TRBD1	TRBV5-1	15
TGTGCCATCAGTGGGTCCAGGGGGCTGCGGTCGGACTATGGCTACACCTTC	CAISGSRGLRSDYGYTF	TRBJ1-2	once	TRBD1	TRBV10-3	17
TGTGCCAGCAGCCAAGAAGGGGGGAGCAATCAGCCCCAGCATTTT	CASSQEGGSNQPQHF	TRBJ1-5	-	-	TRBV4-2	15
TGTGCCAGCAGCCAGGACCTTACAGGAAACTATGGCTACACCTTC	CASSQDLTGNYGYTF	TRBJ1-2	-	-	TRBV4-2	15
TGTGCCAGCAGTTTACTTCCAGGGATCTATGGCTACACCTTC	CASSLLPGIYGYTF	TRBJ1-2	few	-	TRBV27	14
TGTGCCAGCAGCTTGGCAGGGGCTTGGGAAAAACTGTTTTTT	CASSLAGAWEKLFF	TRBJ1-4	-	-	TRBV5-6	14
TGTGCTTGCACGGTGCGGGGAAAAGACGAGCAGTACTTC	CACTVRGKDEQYF	TRBJ2-7	-	-	TRBV2	13
TGCGCCAGCAGCCCCGGGCTGGCCTATGGCTACACCTTC	CASSPGLAYGYTF	TRBJ1-2	-	-	TRBV5-1	13
TGTGCCACCAGCTCCGAAGGGCTAGCGGAGGATGAGCAGTTCTTC	CATSSEGLAEDEQFF	TRBJ2-1	-	TRBD2	TRBV15	15
TGTGCCAGCAGCCAAAATTCCCGGACAGAGTACCAAGAGACCCAGTACTTC	CASSQNSRTEYQETQYF	TRBJ2-5	-	-	TRBV14	17
TGTGCCAGCAGCACCGGGGGGACTCCAGATACGCAGTATTTT	CASSTGGTPDTQYF	TRBJ2-3	once	TRBD2	TRBV11-1	14
TGTGCCAGCAGTAATAATAGACAGGTCTATGGCTACACCTTC	CASSNNRQVYGYTF	TRBJ1-2	-	-	TRBV2	14